This passage covers 17 T cell receptor beta chains from one sample sequenced in a study of blood T cell repertoires in COVID-19. Some clones are missing from TCRdb's copy, which holds only in-frame ones; the method was immunoSEQ multiplex PCR. The table has about 380,000 clones, around 91% seen once. Sequences were obtained from peripheral blood. The source is a man between 18 and 35 years old with active or convalescent COVID-19.

This clone has a single count. This chain links TRBV7-8 with TRBJ1-2; TRBD1 matches at 7 bases. With V trimmed by 4 bases and J by 3 bases, 8 bases remained unmatched. Per the germline V gene, CDR1 is SGHVS and CDR2 is FQNEAQ. The CDR3 consists of 15 residues. CDR3 nucleotides: TGTGCCAGCAGCTCGAGAACTGGGACAGACTATGGCTACACCTTC. Translating it yields CASSSRTGTDYGYTF.

The genes are TRBV24-1 and TRBJ1-1; 10 nucleotides line up with TRBD1. CDR1 is KGHDR, CDR2 SFDVKD, per germline. V gave up 5 bases and J gave up 3 bases; unmatched junction bases: 8. The length of the CDR3 is 16 residues. Here the CDR3 reads CATSGGLGTGDTEAFF. CDR3 bases: TGTGCCACCAGTGGGGGTCTGGGGACAGGGGACACTGAAGCTTTCTTT.

This rearrangement joins TRBV27 to TRBJ1-5; TRBD1 is a possible D gene (6 bases). CDR1 is MNHEY, CDR2 SMNVEV, per germline (reference sequence). The CDR3 runs 17 residues. Trimming removed 4 bases from V and 1 base from J, with 17 bases in between. CDR3 sequence (DNA): TGTGCCAGCAGTTCCATGAGGACAGTCCTAAGCAATCAGCCCCAGCATTTT. This sequence encodes CASSSMRTVLSNQPQHF.

The chain couples TRBV11-2 to TRBJ2-1, with 7 nucleotides matching TRBD2. V was clipped by 1 base and J by 9 bases; unmatched bases: 12. Looked up from germline, CDR1 is SGHAT and CDR2 is FQNNGV. The length of the CDR3 is 16 residues. CDR3 in amino acids: CASSLVRGRAMGEQFF. CDR3 bases: TGTGCCAGCAGCTTAGTCCGGGGGAGGGCCATGGGTGAGCAGTTCTTC.

Only one count was recorded for this clone. The chain recombines TRBV28 with TRBJ2-7, with D possibly being TRBD1 (5 bases). Germline CDR1 MDHEN, CDR2 SYDVKM. The germline V and J ends were trimmed by 2 bases and 6 bases, with 8 bases remaining between them. This CDR3 is 12 amino acids long. The CDR3 sequence: CASSLKGAEQYF. CDR3 DNA: TGTGCCAGCAGTTTAAAAGGGGCCGAGCAGTACTTC.

The genes are TRBV7-9 and TRBJ1-3; D perhaps matches TRBD1 (5 bases). The CDR3 is made up of 15 amino acids. Trimming removed 7 bases at V and 0 bases at J, with 13 bases between. Germline CDR1 reads SEHNR; CDR2 reads FQNEAQ (reference sequence). The CDR3 loop is CASIDWGDSGNTIYF. CDR3 bases: TGTGCCAGCATCGATTGGGGGGACTCTGGAAACACCATATATTTT.

This clone was found once. The chain has TRBV6-6 and TRBJ2-5; a possible D gene is TRBD1 (6 bases). Trimming took off 6 bases at V and 2 bases at J, with 19 bases between the two ends. This CDR3 contains 16 residues. The germline V gene has CDR1 MNHNY and CDR2 SVGAGI (reference sequence). The CDR3 nucleotides are TGTGCCAGCAGCAAATACAGGGTGGGGAATCAAGAGACCCAGTACTTC. Translated, it gives CASSKYRVGNQETQYF.

This chain uses TRBV7-2 with TRBJ2-5, with 11 nucleotides matching TRBD2. V lost 1 base to trimming and J lost 9 bases; unmatched junction nucleotides: 10. Germline CDR1 is SGHTA and CDR2 is FQGNSA. This CDR3 has 16 residues. The CDR3 coding sequence is TGTGCCAGCAGCTTAGAGGGGACTAGCGGACGGTGGGCCCAGTACTTC. Translating gives CASSLEGTSGRWAQYF.

J is TRBJ1-4 and V is TRBV6-6; 9 bases line up with TRBD1. The CDR3 contains 15 residues. Germline values: CDR1 MNHNY, CDR2 SVGAGI (reference sequence). Germline trimming cut 5 bases from V and 8 bases from J; bases unmatched to any gene: 9. The CDR3 sequence is CASSNTGGYSEKLFF. The CDR3 DNA reads as TGTGCCAGCAGTAATACAGGGGGCTATAGCGAAAAACTGTTTTTT.

The chain recombines TRBV7-3 with TRBJ2-1, with 16 bases aligning to TRBD2. The V gene end was trimmed by 3 bases and the J gene end by 9 bases; junction bases not matched to a gene: 11. Germline CDR1 and CDR2: SGHTA and FQGTGA. The CDR3 consists of 18 residues. The chain's CDR3 is CASSFGTSGGAPWGEQFF. CDR3 DNA sequence: TGTGCCAGCAGCTTCGGGACTAGCGGGGGGGCCCCTTGGGGTGAGCAGTTCTTC.

CDR3 DNA: TGTGCCAGCAGCTTACCCCTGTGGGGGGTGCGTGGGATTGGTGGGGAGCAGTACTTC. Residues: CASSLPLWGVRGIGGEQYF. This chain joins TRBV7-2 and TRBJ2-7; maybe TRBD2 (6 bases). The CDR3 is 19 amino acids. CDR1 SGHTA and CDR2 FQGNSA come from the germline V gene. The V end was cut by 2 bases, the J end by 7 bases, with 30 bases between.

This sequence joins TRBV27 and TRBJ2-7; 10 bases fit TRBD2. The CDR3 consists of 14 residues. Trimming at V came to 7 bases and at J to 0 bases, leaving 3 bases not matched to a gene. Germline CDR1 and CDR2: MNHEY and SMNVEV (reference sequence). CDR3 sequence: CASTPSGSSYEQYF. CDR3 DNA sequence: TGTGCCAGCACTCCTAGCGGGAGCTCCTACGAGCAGTACTTC.

The chain uses TRBV5-8 and TRBJ1-3, with D uncertain. V was shortened by 4 bases and J by 0 bases, with 11 bases between the two germline ends. Germline CDR1 is SGHTS and CDR2 is YDEGEE. This CDR3 is 15 amino acids long. CDR3 sequence: CASSLARASGNTIYF. In DNA, the CDR3 is TGTGCCAGCAGCCTCGCGAGGGCCTCTGGAAACACCATATATTTT. The full variable domain, with the rest looked up from reference TRBV5-8 and TRBJ1-3, is EAGVTQSPTHLIKTRGQQATLRCSPISGHTSVYWYQQALGLGLQFLLWYDEGEERNRGNFPPRFSGRQFPNYSSELNVNALELEDSALYLCASSLARASGNTIYFGEGSWLTVV.

This chain joins TRBV28 and TRBJ2-1, with D maybe TRBD2 (6 bases). CDR3 length equals 14 residues. Per germline, CDR1 MDHEN and CDR2 SYDVKM. V gave up 3 bases and J gave up 4 bases, with 10 bases separating them. CDR3 bases: TGTGCCAGCAGTTTTTCCGGGGGATACAATGAGCAGTTCTTC. This gives the protein CASSFSGGYNEQFF.

Turning to this clone: Its ends do not fully match the called genes, so a read error is possible. The V and J genes are TRBV6-5 and TRBJ2-1; 7 bases fit TRBD1. Germline V gives CDR1 MNHEY, CDR2 SVGAGI. CDR3 length: 14 amino acids. CDR3 sequence: CVSTQGIDYNEQFF. As DNA, the CDR3 is TGTGTCAGCACACAGGGGATTGACTACAATGAGCAGTTCTTC.

This clone was detected a few times. The V call is TRBV7-8, the J call TRBJ1-6; no clear D gene. Germline V gives CDR1 SGHVS, CDR2 FQNEAQ. The CDR3 has 16 residues. V lost 0 bases to trimming and J lost 4 bases, with 10 bases between them. The CDR3 DNA sequence: TGTGCCAGCAGCTTAGCAGGGTGGACTTATAATTCACCCCTCCACTTT. Residues: CASSLAGWTYNSPLHF.

This chain connects TRBV28 to TRBJ2-3; maybe TRBD2 (6 bases). Trimming removed 4 bases at V and 2 bases at J, with 19 bases between. Germline V gene data show CDR1 as MDHEN and CDR2 as SYDVKM. The CDR3 runs to 17 residues. The CDR3 region is CASSSPAAGGATDTQYF. CDR3 nucleotide sequence: TGTGCCAGCAGTTCGCCCGCCGCTGGAGGGGCCACAGATACGCAGTATTTT.